This TCR beta chain was recorded in a study of blood T cell repertoires in COVID-19. Across the study: COVID-19 samples, acute and convalescent, were from the United States, Italy and Spain. T cells, B-cell-depleted T cells, or PBMCs provided the cDNA or gDNA that served as material.

Original processing methods: Amplification with reference gene primers provided the estimates of nucleated cell counts. Clones were sequenced by immunoSEQ multiplex PCR, and TCRdb holds only the in-frame ones, with some missing. V and J calls plus clone size are reproduced from that table; the DNA served to infer D and trimming. In the table there are 150,000 to 160,000 clones, 75% to 80% of which are singletons. CDR1 LGHDT and CDR2 YNNKEL come from the germline V gene (reference sequence). This CDR3 is built from 15 residues. Trimming removed 4 bases from V and 11 bases from J; junction bases left unmatched: 13.

This sequence originates from a man older than 75 with acute or convalescent COVID-19. The J gene is TRBJ1-1, the V gene TRBV3-1 (or the pseudogene TRBV3-2); TRBD1 aligns across 10 bases. The sample was peripheral blood. The CDR3 DNA reads as TGTGCCAGCAGCCGAACCGGGACAGGGGCCCTTGAGGCTTTCTTT. Translation gives CASSRTGTGALEAFF.